The 27 T cell receptor beta chains below come from one sample, sequenced in a study of cytomegalovirus exposure and HLA in healthy donors (dated by TCRdb to the late 2010s). Receptor libraries were prepared by the immunoSEQ multiplex PCR assay. The multiplex PCR relied on a mix of 60 forward primers for TCR Vbeta segments and 13 reverse primers for TCR Jbeta segments. TCRdb provides this immuneACCESS table in a form limited to in-frame rearrangements. Some clones are lacking; in checked studies, under half of them reflect an unresolved V gene, and why the rest are absent is not known. The sample's table lists a count of fewer than 95,000 clones. The ten largest account for about 5% of the sample. The sequencing sample was made of PBMCs. These receptors originate from a woman aged 40 to 49 in good health and CMV-seropositive.

The chain is built from TRBV5-5 and TRBJ1-6, with 10 bases identical to TRBD1. The CDR3 has 19 residues. The V segment lost 4 bases and the J segment 4 bases; nucleotides outside the gene matches: 14. Germline CDR1 SGHKS, CDR2 YYEKEE (reference sequence). The CDR3 DNA reads TGTGCCAGCAGCCCCGGGACAGGGGATCCTTGGGGGTATAATTCACCCCTCCACTTT. It yields the protein CASSPGTGDPWGYNSPLHF.

The chain links TRBV10-3 to TRBJ2-1; 8 nucleotides agree with TRBD1. The ends lost 5 bases at V and 15 bases at J; junction bases unmatched: 9. This CDR3 has 12 residues. From germline, CDR1 is ENHRY and CDR2 SYGVKD. CDR3 residues: CAISPPAGGTFF. CDR3 DNA sequence: TGTGCCATCAGTCCCCCGGCAGGGGGCACGTTCTTC.

The gene calls are TRBV14 and TRBJ2-1; 12 bases match TRBD2. Germline loops: CDR1 SGHDN, CDR2 FVKESK. This CDR3 has 17 residues. Unmatched junction bases numbered 9, after V lost 4 bases and J lost 5 bases. Here the CDR3 reads CASSRSLGLAGDNEQFF. The CDR3 coding sequence is TGTGCCAGCAGCCGGTCCCTGGGACTAGCGGGCGACAATGAGCAGTTCTTC.

The chain employs TRBV6-5 and TRBJ2-7; TRBD1 aligns across 10 bases. CDR1 and CDR2 from the germline V gene are MNHEY and SVGAGI. The CDR3 length is 15 residues. The junction had 8 bases not matched to a gene; V was cut back by 4 bases and J by 5 bases. DNA for the CDR3: TGTGCCAGCAGTTTAACCGGGACAGGGGTCCACGAGCAGTACTTC. It specifies CASSLTGTGVHEQYF.

This chain links TRBV7-9 with TRBJ1-4; D ambiguous. The length of the CDR3 is 13 residues. Germline values: CDR1 SEHNR, CDR2 FQNEAQ (reference sequence). V was cut by 5 bases and J by 5 bases, with 9 bases left in between. The CDR3 spells CASSPRRNEKLFF. CDR3 nucleotide sequence: TGTGCCAGCAGCCCCCGGAGGAATGAAAAACTGTTTTTT.

The rearrangement uses TRBV25-1 and TRBJ2-5; 12 bases align to TRBD1. The germline V gene encodes CDR1 MGHDK and CDR2 SYGVNS. The V gene end was trimmed by 4 bases and the J gene end by 5 bases; junction bases not matched to a gene: 8. This CDR3 is built from 16 residues. The CDR3 sequence is CASSVWDRGRGETQYF. CDR3 nucleotide sequence: TGTGCCAGCAGTGTCTGGGACAGGGGGCGCGGGGAGACCCAGTACTTC.

The chain recombines TRBV9 with TRBJ2-5, with 9 positions matching TRBD2. Trimming at V came to 4 bases and at J to 2 bases, leaving 6 bases not matched to a gene. The CDR3 sequence is 15 residues long. Per the germline V gene, CDR1 is SGDLS and CDR2 is YYNGEE. The CDR3 here is CASSPRLAAQETQYF. CDR3 bases: TGTGCCAGCAGCCCAAGACTAGCGGCGCAAGAGACCCAGTACTTC.

The rearrangement links TRBV6-5 to TRBJ2-1; 7 bases line up with TRBD2. The CDR3 runs to 14 residues. The junction had 6 bases not matched to a gene; V was cut back by 0 bases and J by 10 bases. Germline loops: CDR1 MNHEY, CDR2 SVGAGI. The CDR3 reads CASSYSPGLIEQFF. In nucleotides, the CDR3 is TGTGCCAGCAGTTACTCTCCGGGACTAATAGAGCAGTTCTTC.

The V gene is TRBV20-1, the J gene TRBJ1-1; D perhaps matches TRBD1 (5 bases). Trimming took off 3 bases at V and 9 bases at J, with 8 bases between the two ends. In germline, CDR1 is DFQATT, CDR2 SNEGSKA (reference sequence). CDR3 size: 10 residues. The CDR3 DNA is TGCAGTGCTAGGACAGAGCAAGCTTTCTTT. Translation gives CSARTEQAFF.

This chain links TRBV5-6 with TRBJ2-1, with 8 bases fitting TRBD2. The CDR3 loop spans 14 amino acids. Looked up from germline, CDR1 is SGHDT and CDR2 is YYEEEE. V was clipped by 0 bases and J by 6 bases; unmatched bases: 2. The CDR3 sequence is CASSLAGRGNEQFF. The CDR3 bases are TGTGCCAGCAGCTTGGCCGGGAGGGGCAATGAGCAGTTCTTC.

V usage is TRBV6-1 and J usage is TRBJ2-1; D gene ambiguous. Looked up from germline, CDR1 is MNHNS and CDR2 is SASEGT. The CDR3 totals 13 residues. V lost 5 bases and J lost 5, with 10 bases in between. For the CDR3, the DNA is TGTGCCAGCAGTACAGTGAGCCACAATGAGCAGTTCTTC. As protein: CASSTVSHNEQFF.

The V gene is TRBV5-1, the J gene TRBJ1-1, with a possible D match to TRBD1 (6 bases). Trimming shortened V by 3 bases and J by 2 bases, and 14 bases separated the two germline ends. The CDR3 has 15 amino acids. Per the germline V gene, CDR1 is SGHRS and CDR2 is YFSETQ. The CDR3 region has the DNA TGCGCCAGCAGCTGGGAACAGGGCACTAACACTGAAGCTTTCTTT. Residues: CASSWEQGTNTEAFF.

The V gene is TRBV27, the J gene TRBJ2-7; no clear D. Trimming left V 0 bases short and J 6 bases short, with 9 bases between. Germline values: CDR1 MNHEY, CDR2 SMNVEV (reference sequence). This CDR3 region has 13 residues. CDR3 nucleotide sequence: TGTGCCAGCAGTTTATCGTCCCCCAGCGAGCAGTACTTC. Translation: CASSLSSPSEQYF.

The V call is TRBV11-2, the J call TRBJ2-5; D call uncertain. V shed 8 bases and J shed 4 bases, with 8 bases lying between them. Germline CDR1 and CDR2: SGHAT and FQNNGV. This CDR3 is 11 amino acids long. The CDR3: CASRTGETQYF. CDR3 DNA: TGTGCCAGCCGAACCGGAGAGACCCAGTACTTC. The full variable domain, its missing parts supplied by reference TRBV11-2 and TRBJ2-5, is EAGVAQSPRYKIIEKRQSVAFWCNPISGHATLYWYQQILGQGPKLLIQFQNNGVVDDSQLPKDRFSAERLKGVDSTLKIQPAKLEDSAVYLCASRTGETQYFGPGTRLLVL.

The chain combines TRBV7-2 with TRBJ2-3; 8 nucleotides agree with TRBD2. From germline, CDR1 is SGHTA and CDR2 FQGNSA. Trimming at V came to 5 bases and at J to 6 bases, leaving 16 bases not matched to a gene. The CDR3 runs 17 residues. The DNA of the CDR3 is TGTGCCAGCAGCGTGTACCTCCTAGCGGGCACTTTGGATACGCAGTATTTT. It encodes CASSVYLLAGTLDTQYF. Using reference TRBV7-2 and TRBJ2-3 for the parts outside the CDR3, the full variable domain is GAGVSQSPSNKVTEKGKDVELRCDPISGHTALYWYRQSLGQGLEFLIYFQGNSAPDKSGLPSDRFSAERTGGSVSTLTIQRTQQEDSAVYLCASSVYLLAGTLDTQYFGPGTRLTVL.

CDR3 region: CASSSSSGSRSPYEQYF. In DNA, the CDR3 is TGTGCCAGCAGCTCTAGTAGCGGGAGCCGGTCCCCCTACGAGCAGTACTTC. The chain is built from TRBV28 and TRBJ2-7, with 9 bases that match TRBD2. Germline-derived CDR1 and CDR2 are MDHEN and SYDVKM. This CDR3 comprises 17 residues. The ends lost 6 bases at V and 2 bases at J; junction bases unmatched: 14.

The V and J genes are TRBV6-5 and TRBJ1-1; 8 bases agree with TRBD1. V was clipped by 2 bases and J by 4 bases; unmatched bases: 6. The CDR3 length is 15 residues. Germline-derived CDR1 and CDR2 are MNHEY and SVGAGI. The CDR3 DNA is TGTGCCAGCAGTTACCTTGGACAGGGTGGCACTGAAGCTTTCTTT. This translates into CASSYLGQGGTEAFF.

J is TRBJ2-7 and V is TRBV6-5, with 10 bases fitting TRBD1. The CDR3 consists of 14 residues. V lost 5 bases and J lost 9; bases outside the gene matches: 10. Germline-derived CDR1 and CDR2 are MNHEY and SVGAGI. CDR3 coding DNA: TGTGCCAGCAGTACGGCCGGGACAGGGGTAAGGCAGTACTTC. The encoded protein is CASSTAGTGVRQYF.

The chain links TRBV7-8 to TRBJ2-7; 7 bases map to TRBD2. Germline trimming cut 5 bases from V and 5 bases from J; bases unmatched to any gene: 12. In germline, CDR1 is SGHVS, CDR2 FQNEAQ. The CDR3 is 15 amino acids. This chain's CDR3 is CASSLIYSGLNEQYF. CDR3 nucleotides: TGTGCCAGCAGCCTCATTTATAGCGGGTTGAACGAGCAGTACTTC. Using reference TRBV7-8 and TRBJ2-7 for the parts outside the CDR3, the full variable domain is GAGVSQSPRYKVAKRGQDVALRCDPISGHVSLFWYQQALGQGPEFLTYFQNEAQLDKSGLPSDRFFAERPEGSVSTLKIQRTQQEDSAVYLCASSLIYSGLNEQYFGPGTRLTVT.

The chain carries TRBV29-1 and TRBJ2-7; D perhaps matches TRBD1 (5 bases). The germline CDR1 and CDR2 sequences are SQVTM and ANQGSEA. Trimming removed 4 bases at V and 3 bases at J, with 10 bases between. CDR3 length: 12 residues. The CDR3 DNA reads as TGCAGCGTTGGGGGCAGCCACTACGAGCAGTACTTC. Translation gives CSVGGSHYEQYF.

The chain joins TRBV5-4 to TRBJ2-1, with D possibly matching TRBD1 (6 bases). The CDR3 runs 18 residues. In germline, CDR1 is SGHNT, CDR2 YYREEE (reference sequence). V shed 2 bases and J shed 4 bases, with 22 bases lying between them. The CDR3 spells CASSFGVIGNRAYNEQFF. The CDR3 DNA sequence: TGTGCCAGCAGCTTTGGGGTCATTGGGAACAGGGCTTACAATGAGCAGTTCTTC.

Here the CDR3 DNA reads TGTGCCAGCAGTGAAGCGAGACAGAGCAATCAGCCCCAGCATTTT. Translated: CASSEARQSNQPQHF. This chain uses TRBV6-1 with TRBJ1-5; a weak D match, TRBD1 (5 bases). V lost 0 bases to trimming and J lost 1 base, with 7 bases between them. Per germline, CDR1 MNHNS and CDR2 SASEGT. The CDR3 contains 15 residues.

The chain is built from TRBV28 and TRBJ2-5; D remains ambiguous. Germline CDR1 reads MDHEN; CDR2 reads SYDVKM. This CDR3 is 12 amino acids long. V was pared by 6 bases and J by 6 bases, with 11 bases between. The CDR3 coding sequence is TGTGCCAGCAGGGGCAATCGGAAGACCCAGTACTTC. Protein product: CASRGNRKTQYF.

The chain combines TRBV7-3 with TRBJ2-1; D gene ambiguous. This CDR3 is 14 amino acids long. The V and J ends lost 2 bases and 5 bases respectively, with 10 bases between them. Germline V lookup: CDR1 SGHTA, CDR2 FQGTGA. The CDR3 bases are TGTGCCAGCAGCTTATCCCTAGGTAACAATGAGCAGTTCTTC. Its protein is CASSLSLGNNEQFF.

The chain is built from TRBV10-3 and TRBJ2-2; 7 bases are a match to TRBD1. The CDR3 length is 16 residues. Trimming at V came to 4 bases and at J to 0 bases, leaving 5 bases not matched to a gene. Germline V gene lookup returns CDR1 ENHRY and CDR2 SYGVKD. This CDR3 is CAISGIGGSNTGELFF. The DNA for the CDR3 is TGTGCCATCAGTGGAATAGGGGGCTCGAACACCGGGGAGCTGTTTTTT.

This sequence joins TRBV27 and TRBJ2-1; weak D call: TRBD2 (7 bases). Germline assignment: CDR1 MNHEY and CDR2 SMNVEV (reference sequence). V lost 11 bases and J lost 6, with 17 bases in between. The CDR3 spans 13 residues. The CDR3 coding sequence is TGTGCCTCTCTGGGGGGGGCGACCAATGAGCAGTTCTTC. Protein product: CASLGGATNEQFF.

The chain joins TRBV14 to TRBJ2-1; TRBD2 might be the D (7 bases). This CDR3 has 16 amino acids. V was shortened by 4 bases and J by 3 bases, with 16 bases between the two germline ends. Germline V lookup: CDR1 SGHDN, CDR2 FVKESK. CDR3 nucleotides: TGTGCCAGCAGCCGGACGGGGCGGGGGCTCTACAATGAGCAGTTCTTC. Translating gives CASSRTGRGLYNEQFF.